A single TCR beta chain is shown here with its context. No antigen is known for it. TCRdb re-derived calls from the 5' RACE reads in MiXCR, one entry per CDR3 protein. Here the sample spans roughly 80,000 distinct CDR3 sequences, roughly 12% being singletons. CDR1 is SGHRS and CDR2 is YFSETQ in the germline V gene. This CDR3 region has 14 residues. V lost 5 bases and J lost 3, with 14 bases in between. Time point described: sample taken at primary tumor resection. Unsorted whole RNA of tumor, nontumor lung or frozen PBMC was sequenced. A total of approximately 69 untreated early-stage non-small cell lung cancer patients served as donors. This sample stems from a study of spatial heterogeneity in lung cancer. Study-wide results and limits: In blood, ubiquitous expanded tumor TCRs appeared more at resection than follow-up.

The sequences come from PBMCs, collected at surgery. This sequence was found in a male donor with early-stage non-small cell lung cancer. This chain joins TRBV5-1 and TRBJ1-2; possibly TRBD1 for D (5 bases). The CDR3 DNA sequence: TGCGCCAGCAGGCCCCGGCAGGGTGACTATGGCTACACCTTC. It codes for CASRPRQGDYGYTF.